The rows below give T cell receptor beta chains drawn from one sample of a study of T cells after yellow fever vaccination. TCRdb analysed the 5' RACE reads with MiXCR anew, one entry per CDR3 protein. Seen here are some 390,000 distinct CDR3 sequences, around 6.5% observed once, and the top ten hold around 16%. This material consisted of PBMCs, taken 5 days after the yellow fever booster vaccination. Receptors were obtained from a man aged 30-40 years who received the YFV17D yellow fever vaccine. Both conserved end residues are part of each CDR3. A D gene is named only where the DNA matches it firmly. The size of a clone is reported for some rows only, either as once, few or many, or as a class for expanded clones.

many	-	TRBV7-3	TRBJ2-2	TGTGCCAGCAGCCCAGGGCAAGCCAACACCGGGGAGCTGTTTTTT	CASSPGQANTGELFF
many	TRBD1	TRBV12-3/TRBV12-4	TRBJ1-1	TGTGCCAGCACTCCCCTTGACAGGGGGGGAGCTTTCTTT	CASTPLDRGGAFF
few	-	TRBV6-2/TRBV6-3	TRBJ2-1	TGTGCCAGCAGCCTGGATAACCTGCACTGGGAGCAGTTCTTC	CASSLDNLHWEQFF
many	-	TRBV27	TRBJ2-7	TGTGCCAGCAGTTTATCGAGGGACCCTTTTTACCAGCAGTACTTC	CASSLSRDPFYQQYF
few	TRBD2	TRBV5-1	TRBJ2-2	TGCGCCAGCGCTTTTGCGGGAGGGACCGGGGAGCTGTTTTTT	CASAFAGGTGELFF
-	TRBD1	TRBV3-1	TRBJ2-5	TGTGCCAGCAGCCAAGGTGGACAGGGACAAGAGACCCAGTACTTC	CASSQGGQGQETQYF
many	-	TRBV5-1	TRBJ1-6	TGCGCCAGCAGCTTGGACAGTAATTCACCCCTCCACTTT	CASSLDSNSPLHF
few	-	TRBV5-1	TRBJ2-1	TGCGCCAGCAGGACCGGGCTAGCCTACAATGAGCAGTTCTTC	CASRTGLAYNEQFF
few	-	TRBV30	TRBJ2-2	TGTGCCTGGGAGATCGGATTAACCGGGGAGCTGTTTTTT	CAWEIGLTGELFF
-	TRBD1	TRBV11-2	TRBJ1-2	TGTGCCAGCAGCCTACAGGGGGCAGGTGGCTACACCTTC	CASSLQGAGGYTF
few	TRBD1	TRBV10-3	TRBJ1-2	TGTGCCACATCTGACAGGGAAACTAACTATGGCTACACCTTC	CATSDRETNYGYTF
-	-	TRBV7-7	TRBJ2-5	TGTGCTAGCAGCTTAGGGCGTGGGGTTCAAGAGACCCAGTACTTC	CASSLGRGVQETQYF
many	-	TRBV5-1	TRBJ2-7	TGCGCCAGCAGCTCACAGCCCAGGGACGAGCAGTACTTC	CASSSQPRDEQYF
-	-	TRBV25-1	TRBJ2-2	TGTGCCAGCAGTGAATTAGTCACCGGGGAGCTGTTTTTT	CASSELVTGELFF
many	-	TRBV28	TRBJ2-7	TGTGCCAGCAGTTCAGACTTCTCAGGGGCCTACGAGCAGTACTTC	CASSSDFSGAYEQYF
few	TRBD1	TRBV10-3	TRBJ2-7	TGTGCCATCAGTGAGTCACAGGGGTATTACGAGCAGTACTTC	CAISESQGYYEQYF
many	TRBD1	TRBV3-1	TRBJ1-5	TGTGCCAGCAGCCAAGGGATTTTGACAGGGCTCGACCAGCCCCAGCATTTT	CASSQGILTGLDQPQHF
-	-	TRBV20-1	TRBJ2-1	TGCAGTGCTAGCAGAGGCGAGCTCTCTGACAATGAGCAGTTCTTC	CSASRGELSDNEQFF
-	TRBD1	TRBV5-1	TRBJ1-2	TGCGCCAGCAGCTCAGGACTCGGACAGGGGAAGGATGGCTACACCTTC	CASSSGLGQGKDGYTF
many	-	TRBV20-1	TRBJ2-7	TGCAGTGCTAGTTTGACGGGCGAGCAGTACTTC	CSASLTGEQYF
-	TRBD2	TRBV19	TRBJ2-1	TGTGCCAGTAGTATCCGGCTAGCGGGAGGGGGGAATGAGCAGTTCTTC	CASSIRLAGGGNEQFF
many	-	TRBV4-1	TRBJ1-1	TGCGCCAGCAGTTTGCAGGCTCGGAACACTGAAGCTTTCTTT	CASSLQARNTEAFF
many	TRBD2	TRBV7-2	TRBJ2-2	TGTGCCAGCAGCTTACTCGGGACTAGAAACACCGGGGAGCTGTTTTTT	CASSLLGTRNTGELFF
few	TRBD2	TRBV3-1	TRBJ2-1	TGTGCCAGCAGCTCATTTAGCGGGAGTTCTTACAATGAGCAGTTCTTC	CASSSFSGSSYNEQFF
many	-	TRBV5-1	TRBJ2-3	TGCGCCAGCAGCTCGGGAGATACGCAGTATTTT	CASSSGDTQYF
few	TRBD1	TRBV11-2	TRBJ2-1	TGTGCCAGCAGCTTATATGGGACAGGGACCAATGAGCAGTTCTTC	CASSLYGTGTNEQFF